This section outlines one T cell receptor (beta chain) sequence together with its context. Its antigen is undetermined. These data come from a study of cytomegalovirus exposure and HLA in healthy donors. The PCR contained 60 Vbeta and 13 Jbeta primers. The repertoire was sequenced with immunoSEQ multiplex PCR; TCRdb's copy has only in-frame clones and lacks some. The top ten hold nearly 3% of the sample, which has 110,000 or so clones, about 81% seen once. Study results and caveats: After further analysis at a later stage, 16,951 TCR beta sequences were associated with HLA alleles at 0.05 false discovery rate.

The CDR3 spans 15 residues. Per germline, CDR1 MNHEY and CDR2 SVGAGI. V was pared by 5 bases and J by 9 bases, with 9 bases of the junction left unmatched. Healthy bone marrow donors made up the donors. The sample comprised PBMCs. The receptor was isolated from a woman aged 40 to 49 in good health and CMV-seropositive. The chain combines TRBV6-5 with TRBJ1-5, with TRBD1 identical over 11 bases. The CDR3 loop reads CASSRTGTGGSPQHF. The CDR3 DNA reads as TGTGCCAGCAGTCGTACCGGGACAGGGGGTTCGCCCCAGCATTTT.